The clone carrying this T cell receptor (beta chain) was picked up one time. This sequence may be a read error, since a much larger clone differs from it by one base. This sample is part of a study of Graves' ophthalmopathy and Graves' hyperthyroidism. From RNA, the CDR3 regions of TCR beta chains were amplified and sequenced. Scientists carried out first-round RT-PCR using HTBI primers and then a second-round multiplex PCR. TCRdb processed the multiplex PCR reads anew with MiXCR; each CDR3 protein has one entry. The data contain 740,000 or so distinct CDR3 sequences, approximately 40% of them singletons. Germline CDR1 is SGHVS and CDR2 is FNYEAQ. CDR3 length: 12 amino acids. The V end was cut by 5 bases, the J end by 5 bases, with 10 bases between.

The sample comprised peripheral blood. The source of this sequence is an adult man with Graves' ophthalmopathy. The genes are TRBV7-6 and TRBJ2-7; D remains ambiguous. CDR3 amino acids: CASSRIQDEQYF. In DNA, the CDR3 is TGTGCCAGCAGCCGCATTCAGGACGAGCAGTACTTC.